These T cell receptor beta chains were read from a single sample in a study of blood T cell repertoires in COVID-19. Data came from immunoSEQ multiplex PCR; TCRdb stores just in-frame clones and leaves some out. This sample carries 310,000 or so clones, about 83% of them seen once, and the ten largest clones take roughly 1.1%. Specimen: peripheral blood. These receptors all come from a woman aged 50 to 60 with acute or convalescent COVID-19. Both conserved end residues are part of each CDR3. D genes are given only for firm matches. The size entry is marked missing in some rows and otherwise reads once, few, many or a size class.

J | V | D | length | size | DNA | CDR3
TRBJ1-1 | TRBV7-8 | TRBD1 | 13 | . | TGTGCCAGCAGATTAGACGCCCAGGGGGTAGCTTTCTTT | CASRLDAQGVAFF
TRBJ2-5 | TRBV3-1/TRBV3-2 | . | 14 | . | TGTGCCAGCAGCTTTTCCGGGGTCCAAGAGACCCAGTACTTC | CASSFSGVQETQYF
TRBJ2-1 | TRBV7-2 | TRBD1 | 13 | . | TGTGCCAGCAGCTTAGATACAGGGGATGAGCAGTTCTTC | CASSLDTGDEQFF
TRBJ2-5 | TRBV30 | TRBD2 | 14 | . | TGTGCCTGGAGTGGAGGTCACGGGGGGGAGACCCAGTACTTC | CAWSGGHGGETQYF
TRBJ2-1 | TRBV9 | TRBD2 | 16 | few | TGTGCCAGCAGCGCGCCCGGCGGGAGAGGATACAATGAGCAGTTCTTC | CASSAPGGRGYNEQFF
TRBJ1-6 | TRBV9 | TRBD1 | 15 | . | TGTGCCAGCAGTGGACCAGGGGGACGGAATTCACCCCTCCACTTT | CASSGPGGRNSPLHF
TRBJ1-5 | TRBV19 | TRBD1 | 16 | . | TGTGCCAGTAGTACCAGGACAGGGGTTGGCAATCAGCCCCAGCATTTT | CASSTRTGVGNQPQHF
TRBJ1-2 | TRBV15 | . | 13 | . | TGTGCCACCAGCAGTAGGCGGAGATGGGGCTACACCTTC | CATSSRRRWGYTF
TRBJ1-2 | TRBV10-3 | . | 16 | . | TGTGCCATCAGTGAGTCGCTCGGGACACCTACGGGCGGCTACACCTTC | CAISESLGTPTGGYTF
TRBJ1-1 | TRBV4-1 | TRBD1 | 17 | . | TGCGCCAGCAGCCAGGCCCGGGGGCAGGGGGCTAACACTGAAGCTTTCTTT | CASSQARGQGANTEAFF
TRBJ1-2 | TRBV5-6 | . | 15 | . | TGTGCCAGCAGCTTGGGAAGGAGGAATATATATGGCTACACCTTC | CASSLGRRNIYGYTF
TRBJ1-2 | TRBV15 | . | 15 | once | TGTGCCACCAGCAGAGAGGGAGGACTGGCCTATGGCTACACCTTC | CATSREGGLAYGYTF
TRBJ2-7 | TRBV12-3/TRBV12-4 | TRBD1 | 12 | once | TGTGCCAGCAGCCGGACAGGGAACGAGCAGTACTTC | CASSRTGNEQYF
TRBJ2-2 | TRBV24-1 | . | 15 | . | TGTGCCACCAGTGATTTGGGTGCGGGCCCCGGGGAGCTGTTTTTT | CATSDLGAGPGELFF
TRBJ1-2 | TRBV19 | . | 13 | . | TGTGCCAGTTACAAGCCGACTTACTATGGCTACACCTTC | CASYKPTYYGYTF
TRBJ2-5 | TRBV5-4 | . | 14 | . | TGTGCCAGCAGCTTGAGTGTCCAGCAAGAGACCCAGTACTTC | CASSLSVQQETQYF
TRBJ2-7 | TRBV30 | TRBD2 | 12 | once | TGTGCCTGGAGCCCCGGACTAGCGTTGTGGTACTTC | CAWSPGLALWYF
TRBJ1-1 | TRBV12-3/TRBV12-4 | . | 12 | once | TGTGCCAGCAGCATTCGAGTAACTGAAGCTTTCTTT | CASSIRVTEAFF
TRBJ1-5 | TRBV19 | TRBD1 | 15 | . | TGTGCCAGTAGTCCCCGGGACAGGGTCCATCAGCCCCAGCATTTT | CASSPRDRVHQPQHF
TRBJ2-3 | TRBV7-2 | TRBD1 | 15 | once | TGTGCCAGCAGCGTCTCCGGGACAGGGTCCGATACGCAGTATTTT | CASSVSGTGSDTQYF
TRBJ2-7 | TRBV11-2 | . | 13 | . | TGTGCCAGCAGCTTAGGTACGGTTTACGAGCAGTACTTC | CASSLGTVYEQYF
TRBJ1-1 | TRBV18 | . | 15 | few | TGTGCCAGCTCACCCCAGACAGGAAAAAACACTGAAGCTTTCTTT | CASSPQTGKNTEAFF
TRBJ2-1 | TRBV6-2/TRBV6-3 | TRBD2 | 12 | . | TGTGCCAGCAGTGAGAGGGGAGGGGAGCAGTTCTTC | CASSERGGEQFF
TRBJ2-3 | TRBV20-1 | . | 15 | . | TGCAGTGCTAGTCCCGGGACACGTAGCACAGATACGCAGTATTTT | CSASPGTRSTDTQYF
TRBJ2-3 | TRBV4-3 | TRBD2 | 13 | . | TGCGCCAGCAGCCAAGGAAGCGGGAGGGCGCAGTATTTT | CASSQGSGRAQYF
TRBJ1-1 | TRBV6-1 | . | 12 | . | TGTGCCAGCAAAGAGGATGTGTCTGAAGCTTTCTTT | CASKEDVSEAFF
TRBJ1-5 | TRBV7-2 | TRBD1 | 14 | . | TGTGCCAGCAGCACCCGACAGGGCGGTCAGCCCCAGCATTTT | CASSTRQGGQPQHF
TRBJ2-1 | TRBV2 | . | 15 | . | TGTGCCAGCAGACCCCGGCTAGGGGAATACAATGAGCAGTTCTTC | CASRPRLGEYNEQFF
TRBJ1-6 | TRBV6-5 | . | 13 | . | TGTGCCAGCAGTTACTCACAGAATTCACCCCTCCACTTT | CASSYSQNSPLHF
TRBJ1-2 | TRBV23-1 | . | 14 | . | TGCGCCAGCAGTCAATCGCTGCGCAACTATGGCTACACCTTC | CASSQSLRNYGYTF
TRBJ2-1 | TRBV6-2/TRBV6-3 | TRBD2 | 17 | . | TGTGCCAGCAGTTACGGTAAGACTAGCGGGAACTACAATGAGCAGTTCTTC | CASSYGKTSGNYNEQFF
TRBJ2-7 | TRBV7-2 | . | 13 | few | TGTGCCAGCAGCTTAGAAGTGGCAGGAGAGCAGTACTTC | CASSLEVAGEQYF
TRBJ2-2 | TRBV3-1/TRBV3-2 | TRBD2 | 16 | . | TGTGCCAGCAGCCTCAGACTAGCGGGGGGAACCGGGGAGCTGTTTTTT | CASSLRLAGGTGELFF
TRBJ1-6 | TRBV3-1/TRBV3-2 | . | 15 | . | TGTGCCAGCAGCCGCGGTTCGGCAGGGGAATCACCCCTCCACTTT | CASSRGSAGESPLHF
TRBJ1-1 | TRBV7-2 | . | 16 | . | TGTGCCAGCAGCTTAGAAGCAGGGATAATAAACGCTGAAGCTTTCTTT | CASSLEAGIINAEAFF
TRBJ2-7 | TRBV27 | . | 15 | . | TGTGCCAGCAGTCTAAGGCCGGGAAGAGTCTACGAGCAGTACTTC | CASSLRPGRVYEQYF
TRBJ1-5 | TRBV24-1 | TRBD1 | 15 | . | TGTGCCACCAGTGACCCTGGGACAGGGGATCAGCCCCAGCATTTT | CATSDPGTGDQPQHF
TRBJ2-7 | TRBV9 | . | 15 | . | TGTGCCAGCAGCGTAGCTCAAGGGGAAAGGGACGAGCAGTACTTC | CASSVAQGERDEQYF
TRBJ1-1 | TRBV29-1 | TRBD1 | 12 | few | TGCAGCCTAAGGGGGCCAAACACTGAAGCTTTCTTT | CSLRGPNTEAFF
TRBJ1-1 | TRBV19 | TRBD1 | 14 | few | TGTGCCAGTAGTACCGAGACAGGGTACACTGAAGCTTTCTTT | CASSTETGYTEAFF
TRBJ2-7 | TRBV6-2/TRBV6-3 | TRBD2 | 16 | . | TGTGCCAGCAGTTCCAAGACTAGCGGGGTCCCCTACGAGCAGTACTTC | CASSSKTSGVPYEQYF
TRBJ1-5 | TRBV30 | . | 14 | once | TGTGCCTGGGGGAGACATAGAAGCAATCAGCCCCAGCATTTT | CAWGRHRSNQPQHF
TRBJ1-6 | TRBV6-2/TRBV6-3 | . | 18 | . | TGTGCCAGCAGTTACTCGATGACGAACAGGGCCGATAATTCACCCCTCCACTTT | CASSYSMTNRADNSPLHF
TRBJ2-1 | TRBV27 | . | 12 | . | TGTGCCAGCAGAAGGGGATTTAATGAGCAGTTCTTC | CASRRGFNEQFF
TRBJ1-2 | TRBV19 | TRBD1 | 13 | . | TGTGCCAGTAGTATTAGGGGGCTAAAAGGCTACACCTTC | CASSIRGLKGYTF
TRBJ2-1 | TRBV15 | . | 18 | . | TGTGCCACCAGCAGAGTTCAGGGGGGATACGGCGCCTACAATGAGCAGTTCTTC | CATSRVQGGYGAYNEQFF
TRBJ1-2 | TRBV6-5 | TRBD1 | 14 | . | TGTGCCAGCACCGATTCAGGGGGCGACTATGGCTACACCTTC | CASTDSGGDYGYTF
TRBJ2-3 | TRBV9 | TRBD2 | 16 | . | TGTGCCAGCAGCGTAATAACTAGCGGGGGCCCAGATACGCAGTATTTT | CASSVITSGGPDTQYF
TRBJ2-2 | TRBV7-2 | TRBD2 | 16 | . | TGTGCCAGCAGCTTGGTTCCTTCTAGCGGGAGCGGGGAGCTGTTTTTT | CASSLVPSSGSGELFF
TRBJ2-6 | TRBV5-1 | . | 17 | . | TGCGCCAGCAGCGTGCAGGCCCACACCTCTGGGGCCAACGTCCTGACTTTC | CASSVQAHTSGANVLTF
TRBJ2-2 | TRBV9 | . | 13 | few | TGTGCCAGCAGCGTAGTACTAGTCGGGGAGCTGTTTTTT | CASSVVLVGELFF
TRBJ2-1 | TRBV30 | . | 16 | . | TGTGCCTGGAAACCCATCTCGCGGGACCTCTACAATGAGCAGTTCTTC | CAWKPISRDLYNEQFF
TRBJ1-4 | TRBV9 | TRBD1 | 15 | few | TGTGCCAGCAGCGTGACACCGGGACAGGCGGGGGAACTGTTTTTT | CASSVTPGQAGELFF
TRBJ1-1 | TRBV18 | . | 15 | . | TGTGCCAGCTCACTACAGAGGGACATAGGCACTGAAGCTTTCTTT | CASSLQRDIGTEAFF
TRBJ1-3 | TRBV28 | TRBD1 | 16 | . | TGTGCCAGCAGCCCCTGGGACAGTTCCTCTGGAAACACCATATATTTT | CASSPWDSSSGNTIYF